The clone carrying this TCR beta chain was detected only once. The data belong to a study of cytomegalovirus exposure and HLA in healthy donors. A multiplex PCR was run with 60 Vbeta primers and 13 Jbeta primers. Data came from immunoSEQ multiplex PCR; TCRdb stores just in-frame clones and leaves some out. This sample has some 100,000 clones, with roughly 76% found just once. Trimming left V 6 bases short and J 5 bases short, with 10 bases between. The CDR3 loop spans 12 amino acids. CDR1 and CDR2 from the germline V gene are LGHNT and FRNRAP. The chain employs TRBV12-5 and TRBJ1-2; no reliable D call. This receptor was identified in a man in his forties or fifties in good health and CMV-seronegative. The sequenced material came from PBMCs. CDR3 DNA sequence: TGTGCTAGTGGCGAAGTCAGTTATGGCTACACCTTC. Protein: CASGEVSYGYTF.